Listed below are T cell receptor beta chains from one sample, sequenced in a study of identifying expanded T cells in peripheral blood. Only in-frame clones appear in the TCRdb table, and some are missing; sequencing was by immunoSEQ multiplex PCR. The table shows about 50,000 clones, with about four fifths occurring only once. Sequences were obtained from blood. These receptors all come from a person aged 18-70 years in good health. Each CDR3 is given with its conserved first and last residue. D genes are given only for firm matches. Not every row has a clone size; where given, it reads once, few, many or a size class.

v_call	d_call	clone_size	j_call	cdr3_nt	cdr3_aa
TRBV5-1	TRBD1	.	TRBJ1-2	TGCGCCAGCAGCTTTGGTCAGGGGGGTCTTGGCTACACCTTC	CASSFGQGGLGYTF
TRBV29-1	.	.	TRBJ2-7	TGCAGCGGCGGACACTCAGACGAGCAGTACTTC	CSGGHSDEQYF
TRBV5-1	TRBD1	.	TRBJ2-7	TGCGCCAGCAGCGGTCGGACAGGGAAGGACGAGCAGTACTTC	CASSGRTGKDEQYF
TRBV25-1	.	.	TRBJ2-1	TGTGCCAGCAGTGTAGGCGGGACAGTCTACAATGAGCAGTTCTTC	CASSVGGTVYNEQFF
TRBV7-2	.	.	TRBJ2-6	TGTGCCAGCAGCTTAGCCGGAGGTGGGGCCAACGTCCTGACTTTC	CASSLAGGGANVLTF
TRBV21-1	.	.	TRBJ1-2	TGTGCCAGCAGCAAATGTGGCGGGGGCTACACCTTC	CASSKCGGGYTF
TRBV19	.	.	TRBJ2-3	TGTGCCAGTAGTACGTTAACAGATACGCAGTATTTT	CASSTLTDTQYF
TRBV27	.	.	TRBJ2-2	TGTGCCAGCAGTTGGACACCGAACACCGGGGAGCTGTTTTTT	CASSWTPNTGELFF
TRBV28	.	.	TRBJ2-1	TGTGCCAGCAGTTTATTTTCGGATAAGCAGTTCTTC	CASSLFSDKQFF
TRBV6-6	TRBD1	.	TRBJ2-1	TGTGCCAGCAGCCTAAAGACAGGGGGCAGCGATGAGCAGTTCTTC	CASSLKTGGSDEQFF
TRBV30	.	.	TRBJ1-1	TGTGCCTGGACGAAAGGGGGGACTGAAGCTTTCTTT	CAWTKGGTEAFF
TRBV2	.	once	TRBJ2-2	TGTGCCAGCAGTGAGTTGGGCCGCGGGGAGCTGTTTTTT	CASSELGRGELFF
TRBV21-1	.	.	TRBJ2-5	TGTGCCAGCAGGGCGGGGCTACAGGGGGGAGAGACCCAGTACTTC	CASRAGLQGGETQYF
TRBV27	.	.	TRBJ1-5	TGTGCCAGCAGTTTATGGGGTAAGGGTCAGCCCCAGCATTTT	CASSLWGKGQPQHF
TRBV5-4	.	.	TRBJ2-3	TGTGCCAGCAGCCGCGCAGAACGATCCACAGATACGCAGTATTTT	CASSRAERSTDTQYF
TRBV9	.	.	TRBJ1-1	TGTGCCAGCAGCGTAGCTTGGACAGATACTGAAGCTTTCTTT	CASSVAWTDTEAFF
TRBV27	.	few	TRBJ1-2	TGTGCCAGCAGTTTGGCGTGGGACACTGGCTACACCTTC	CASSLAWDTGYTF
TRBV6-5	.	.	TRBJ2-7	TGTGCCAGCAGTTACGGGGGTGAGCAGTACTTC	CASSYGGEQYF
TRBV18	TRBD1	.	TRBJ1-5	TGTGCCAGCTCGCGACAGGGTAGCAATCAGCCCCAGCATTTT	CASSRQGSNQPQHF
TRBV7-3	TRBD1	.	TRBJ1-1	TGTGCCAGCAGCTTAACTGGCAGGGGGCGAGGCACTGAAGCTTTCTTT	CASSLTGRGRGTEAFF
TRBV5-1	TRBD1	once	TRBJ2-5	TGCGCCAGCAGCTCCAGGACAGGGTTACAAGAGACCCAGTACTTC	CASSSRTGLQETQYF
TRBV30	TRBD2	.	TRBJ2-3	TGTGCCTGGAGTAAAGGCGCGGGGGTAGATACGCAGTATTTT	CAWSKGAGVDTQYF
TRBV11-2	.	.	TRBJ1-1	TGTGCCAGCAGCCCAACCAGGACAGTCAGCACTGAAGCTTTCTTT	CASSPTRTVSTEAFF